Sequencing of this T cell receptor (beta chain) was carried out in a study of cytomegalovirus exposure and HLA in healthy donors. On this clone: The antigen remains undetermined. This same CDR3 is encoded by further DNA sequences in the sample.

Germline V gives CDR1 SGHNT, CDR2 YENEEA. The CDR3 consists of 15 residues. V was pared by 3 bases and J by 5 bases, with 3 bases of the junction left unmatched. In the PCR, 60 Vbeta and 13 Jbeta primers were used. Sequenced by immunoSEQ multiplex PCR; TCRdb stores in-frame clones only, minus some. The listing records about 96,000 clones. Findings and caveats of the study: Later on, a genetic analysis was performed. It linked a missense variant in DCLRE1C with V- and J-gene trimming of TCR beta.

The gene calls are TRBV11-3 and TRBJ2-2; 10 bases map to TRBD2. The material sequenced was PBMCs. The receptor comes from a woman younger than 45 in good health and CMV-seronegative. The CDR3 region has the DNA TGTGCCAGCAGCTTGCTAGCGGGGGAGACCGGGGAGCTGTTTTTT. Residues: CASSLLAGETGELFF.